The sequence of this T cell receptor beta chain was determined in a study of OX40 agonist ivuxolimab in advanced cancers. Background on the study: Antecedent anti-PD-1, anti-PD-L1 or anti-CTLA-4 therapy was permissible, with over 35% having received some. Among those treated, three patients had partial responses, one with hepatocellular carcinoma and two with cutaneous melanoma. Overall study results and limits: Both CD4+ and CD8+ T cell populations in blood had undergone clonal expansion by week 6 at 0.1 to 3.0 mg/kg.

The junction had 12 bases not matched to a gene; V was cut back by 4 bases and J by 2 bases. The CDR3 consists of 17 residues. The germline CDR1 and CDR2 sequences are SGHNT and YYREEE (reference sequence). A note on this clone: The antigen remains unidentified.

Repertoires were generated with immunoSEQ multiplex PCR, while TCRdb's copy carries only in-frame clones and drops some. The sample holds fewer than 85,000 clones, 77% seen once. The chain has TRBV5-4 and TRBJ2-7, with TRBD2 identical over 10 bases. The TCR comes from an adult with an advanced solid tumor such as melanoma, head and neck, liver or kidney cancer. Here the sequenced sample was CD4+ or CD8+ T cells sorted from blood, taken in a trial of the OX40 agonist ivuxolimab. This chain's CDR3 is CASSPTHITSGTYEQYF. The DNA for the CDR3 is TGTGCCAGCAGCCCTACTCACATTACTAGCGGGACCTACGAGCAGTACTTC.